One T cell receptor (beta chain) is described in this entry. The antigen is undetermined. The data were obtained in a study of cytomegalovirus exposure and HLA in healthy donors. Study results and limitations: Fewer N-insertions (relative to the approximately 670-donor mean) were reportedly seen in an Asian-associated ancestry cluster in a later analysis. Indistinguishability led to the exclusion of some V segments, TRBV6-2 and TRBV6-3 included.

V dropped 5 bases and J dropped 4; count of bases not matched to a gene: 17. The CDR3 is made up of 18 amino acids. The germline gives CDR1 MNHEY, CDR2 SMNVEV (reference sequence). The PCR made use of 60 Vbeta and 13 Jbeta primers. The method was immunoSEQ multiplex PCR; TCRdb's version includes in-frame clones alone and lacks a portion of them. The sample has about 160,000 clones, 82% seen once; the top ten hold about 1.6%. The material sequenced was PBMCs. The chain combines TRBV27 with TRBJ2-3; 8 bases are a match to TRBD2. This TCR derives from a girl between 5 and 17 years old in good health and CMV-seropositive. This CDR3 is CASSLRSRGAPYADTQYF. In nucleotides, the CDR3 is TGTGCCAGCAGTCTCCGGTCGCGGGGGGCCCCTTATGCAGATACGCAGTATTTT.